The 29 T cell receptor beta chains below were found in one sample sequenced in a study of blood T cell repertoires in COVID-19. TCRdb's table, derived via immunoSEQ multiplex PCR, lists solely in-frame clones and lacks some. The sample has some 320,000 clones, about 89% seen once. The specimen sequenced was PBMCs or T cells enriched from blood (not recorded which). The receptor source for this set is a woman in her twenties or thirties who had recovered from COVID-19.

The rearrangement uses TRBV5-5 and TRBJ2-7; TRBD1 is a possible D gene (6 bases). CDR3 length: 16 amino acids. V was trimmed by 4 bases and J by 1 base, leaving 18 bases between them. From germline, CDR1 is SGHKS and CDR2 YYEKEE (reference sequence). The CDR3: CASSLNRVENSYEQYF. The CDR3 DNA is TGTGCCAGCAGCCTGAACAGGGTTGAGAATTCCTACGAGCAGTACTTC.

This chain connects TRBV6-6 to TRBJ1-5; 8 bases are shared with TRBD1. Germline values: CDR1 MNHNY, CDR2 SVGAGI (reference sequence). The CDR3 spans 16 residues. V dropped 5 bases and J dropped 1; count of bases not matched to a gene: 7. CDR3 sequence reads: CASSPVQGGSNQPQHF. CDR3 coding DNA: TGTGCCAGCAGTCCGGTACAGGGGGGGAGCAATCAGCCCCAGCATTTT.

Remarks on this clone: An end of the junction differs from the germline gene, which may be a read error. The J gene is TRBJ2-7, the V gene TRBV11-2, with D possibly TRBD2 on 6 matching bases. Germline CDR1 reads SGHAT; CDR2 reads FQNNGV. The CDR3 spans 15 residues. The DNA for the CDR3 is TGTGCTAGCAGTTTCTCCCCATCGGGGGACTACGAGCAGTACTTC. Translated: CASSFSPSGDYEQYF.

J is TRBJ2-7 and V is TRBV4-3, with TRBD1 matching 7 bases. The germline gives CDR1 LGHNA, CDR2 YSLEER. This CDR3 spans 14 amino acids. V dropped 3 bases and J dropped 5; count of bases not matched to a gene: 7. The CDR3: CASSQITGVHEQYF. The DNA for the CDR3 is TGCGCCAGCAGCCAGATAACAGGGGTGCACGAGCAGTACTTC.

V gene TRBV5-1 combines with J gene TRBJ2-1; D not resolved. From germline, CDR1 is SGHRS and CDR2 YFSETQ. The CDR3 covers 15 residues. Deletions cut 5 bases from V and 2 bases from J, with 14 bases between. CDR3 nucleotides: TGCGCCAGCAGGCTCGTATCCTATCCCTACAATGAGCAGTTCTTC. It yields the protein CASRLVSYPYNEQFF.

This chain joins TRBV7-9 and TRBJ2-4; TRBD1 is a possible D gene (5 bases). The CDR3 has 12 amino acids. Germline lookup yields CDR1 SEHNR and CDR2 FQNEAQ (reference sequence). The V and J ends lost 5 bases and 9 bases respectively, with 11 bases between them. CDR3 nucleotides: TGTGCCAGCAGCGGCAGGGTTCGCATTCAGTACTTC. It yields the protein CASSGRVRIQYF.

The chain uses TRBV11-2 and TRBJ1-4; TRBD1 aligns across 7 bases. The V and J ends lost 5 bases and 6 bases, in that order; junction bases with no gene match: 15. The germline CDR1 and CDR2 sequences are SGHAT and FQNNGV. CDR3 length equals 17 residues. The DNA for the CDR3 is TGTGCCAGCAGCGACCGGCCTCGACAGGGATTACATGAAAAACTGTTTTTT. It yields the protein CASSDRPRQGLHEKLFF. Filled out from reference TRBV11-2 and TRBJ1-4, the complete variable domain reads EAGVAQSPRYKIIEKRQSVAFWCNPISGHATLYWYQQILGQGPKLLIQFQNNGVVDDSQLPKDRFSAERLKGVDSTLKIQPAKLEDSAVYLCASSDRPRQGLHEKLFFGSGTQLSVL.

V usage is TRBV4-2 and J usage is TRBJ1-5; D remains unclear. The CDR3 consists of 16 residues. Trimming took off 0 bases at V and 4 bases at J, with 13 bases between the two ends. The germline gives CDR1 LGHNA, CDR2 YNFKEQ. Written as DNA, the CDR3 is TGTGCCAGCAGCCAAGACTCTTTAGCGAGGAATCAGCCCCAGCATTTT. Its translation is CASSQDSLARNQPQHF.

This chain connects TRBV5-1 to TRBJ2-1; 8 bases map to TRBD2. There are 16 residues in the CDR3. The trim removed 6 bases at V and 10 bases at J, leaving 18 bases unmatched. Germline V gene sequence: CDR1 SGHRS, CDR2 YFSETQ. CDR3 loop: CASTVQAGLAGAEQFF. CDR3 in DNA: TGCGCCAGCACCGTCCAGGCCGGACTAGCCGGTGCGGAGCAGTTCTTC.

V is TRBV7-2 and J is TRBJ1-2; 10 bases are shared with TRBD1. Germline lookup yields CDR1 SGHTA and CDR2 FQGNSA. The V gene end was trimmed by 5 bases and the J gene end by 2 bases; junction bases not matched to a gene: 5. The CDR3 extends over 15 amino acids. The CDR3 DNA is TGTGCCAGCAGCCGTGGACAGGGGGGGAACTATGGCTACACCTTC. This translates into CASSRGQGGNYGYTF.

The chain carries TRBV28 and TRBJ2-3, with 10 bases aligning to TRBD2. The CDR3 consists of 13 residues. With 10 bases clipped from V and 4 bases from J, the junction kept 5 bases outside the gene matches. Germline CDR1 is MDHEN and CDR2 is SYDVKM. CDR3 in DNA: TGTGCCACCGAGCGGGGGGGCTCAGATACGCAGTATTTT. Protein sequence: CATERGGSDTQYF.

This rearrangement joins TRBV6-5 to TRBJ2-1; unclear D gene. V was cut by 2 bases and J by 3 bases, with 5 bases left in between. The CDR3 covers 13 residues. Germline-derived CDR1 and CDR2 are MNHEY and SVGAGI. The CDR3 region is CASSYNSYNEQFF. Here the CDR3 DNA reads TGTGCCAGCAGTTACAACAGCTACAATGAGCAGTTCTTC.

This clone has just a few counts. V gene TRBV11-2 combines with J gene TRBJ1-2, with D unresolved. Germline V CDR1 and CDR2: SGHAT, FQNNGV. V dropped 0 bases and J dropped 8 bases, with 10 bases sitting between them. The CDR3 is 13 amino acids. This CDR3 reads CASSLDREGGYTF. In nucleotides, the CDR3 is TGTGCCAGCAGCTTAGATCGCGAGGGCGGCTACACCTTC.

The chain joins TRBV4-1 to TRBJ2-7, with D perhaps TRBD1 (6 bases). CDR1 is MGHRA, CDR2 YSYEKL, per germline. This CDR3 is built from 18 residues. Trimming took 0 bases from V and 3 from J, leaving 21 bases between them. The CDR3 nucleotides are TGCGCCAGCAGCCAAGAAGAACAGGGTTCCTTTTTTATCTACGAGCAGTACTTC. Translated, it gives CASSQEEQGSFFIYEQYF.

This chain links TRBV15 with TRBJ1-2; weak D call: TRBD1 (6 bases). The V gene lost 4 bases and the J gene lost 8 bases, with 11 bases spanning the gap. CDR3 length: 12 amino acids. Germline-derived CDR1 and CDR2 are LNHNV and YYDKDF (reference sequence). The CDR3 here is CATSNWTAGYTF. CDR3 sequence (DNA): TGTGCCACCAGCAACTGGACAGCGGGCTACACCTTC.

The sample holds one count of this clone. The chain carries TRBV2 and TRBJ2-3; possibly TRBD2 for D (5 bases). Germline CDR1 SNHLY, CDR2 FYNNEI. The ends were cut back, 6 bases at V and 0 bases at J, with 10 bases in the middle. The CDR3 contains 14 residues. CDR3 coding DNA: TGTGCCAGCAGCGCGGGTACTAGCACAGATACGCAGTATTTT. Translating gives CASSAGTSTDTQYF. Drawing the rest from reference TRBV2 and TRBJ2-3, the complete variable domain is EPEVTQTPSHQVTQMGQEVILRCVPISNHLYFYWYRQILGQKVEFLVSFYNNEISEKSEIFDDQFSVERPDGSNFTLKIRSTKLEDSAMYFCASSAGTSTDTQYFGPGTRLTVL.

The CDR3 here is CSVARLLNYGYTF. As DNA, the CDR3 is TGCAGCGTTGCAAGACTGCTCAACTATGGCTACACCTTC. This chain connects TRBV29-1 to TRBJ1-2; D uncertain. The CDR3 loop spans 13 amino acids. Germline V gene lookup returns CDR1 SQVTM and CDR2 ANQGSEA. V was shortened by 4 bases and J by 2 bases, with 11 bases between the two germline ends.

This clone was observed once. This chain links TRBV25-1 with TRBJ2-1; the match to TRBD2 covers 9 bases. V was clipped by 0 bases and J by 5 bases; unmatched bases: 11. The CDR3 is made up of 18 amino acids. Germline V gives CDR1 MGHDK, CDR2 SYGVNS. The CDR3 nucleotides are TGTGCCAGCAGTGAATATCTCTCTCGCGGGGGGGTCGACAATGAGCAGTTCTTC. Encoded protein: CASSEYLSRGGVDNEQFF.

In regard to this clone: The junction departs from the called germline gene at one end, perhaps through a read error. The genes are TRBV2 and TRBJ1-3, with a weak D call TRBD1 (6 bases). CDR3 size: 15 residues. CDR1 SNHLY and CDR2 FYNNEI come from the germline V gene. The CDR3 region has the DNA TGTGCCAGCAGCGAAGACAGGAACTTCGGAAACACCATATATTTT. Its translation is CASSEDRNFGNTIYF. The full variable domain, in which reference TRBV2 and TRBJ1-3 provide the parts outside the CDR3, is EPEVTQTPSHQVTQMGQEVILRCVPISNHLYFYWYRQILGQKVEFLVSFYNNEISEKSEIFDDQFSVERPDGSNFTLKIRSTKLEDSAMYFCASSEDRNFGNTIYFGEGSWLTVV.

The chain links TRBV6-5 to TRBJ2-3; TRBD1 matches 7 bases. This CDR3 spans 12 amino acids. V lost 2 bases and J lost 11; bases outside the gene matches: 4. Looked up from germline, CDR1 is MNHEY and CDR2 is SVGAGI. The CDR3 is CASSYTGQVQYF. The CDR3 DNA is TGTGCCAGCAGTTACACCGGACAGGTGCAGTATTTT.

The chain employs TRBV5-1 and TRBJ1-2, with TRBD1 matching over 7 bases. Per the germline V gene, CDR1 is SGHRS and CDR2 is YFSETQ. This CDR3 region has 12 residues. With 5 bases clipped from V and 8 bases from J, the junction kept 6 bases outside the gene matches. The CDR3 nucleotides are TGCGCCAGCAGAGCAGGGGGAGAAGGCTACACCTTC. This gives the protein CASRAGGEGYTF.

The chain combines TRBV19 with TRBJ1-2; 8 bases are a match to TRBD1. The ends lost 7 bases at V and 8 bases at J; junction bases unmatched: 18. Germline-derived CDR1 and CDR2 are LNHDA and SQIVND (reference sequence). The CDR3 contains 16 residues. This CDR3 reads CASNGYFTGGYWGYTF. CDR3 coding DNA: TGTGCCAGTAATGGTTATTTTACAGGGGGTTATTGGGGCTACACCTTC. The whole variable domain, remainder taken from reference TRBV19 and TRBJ1-2, is DGGITQSPKYLFRKEGQNVTLSCEQNLNHDAMYWYRQDPGQGLRLIYYSQIVNDFQKGDIAEGYSVSREKKESFPLTVTSAQKNPTAFYLCASNGYFTGGYWGYTFGSGTRLTVV.

The rearrangement uses TRBV28 and TRBJ2-1; 12 nucleotides agree with TRBD2. This CDR3 region has 16 residues. Germline lookup yields CDR1 MDHEN and CDR2 SYDVKM. Trimming took 5 bases from V and 7 from J; bases not matched to a gene: 9. CDR3 protein: CASSPRLAGVWNEQFF. For the CDR3, the DNA is TGTGCCAGCAGTCCTCGACTAGCGGGGGTTTGGAATGAGCAGTTCTTC.

The chain uses TRBV7-6 and TRBJ1-2, with D perhaps matching TRBD1 (5 bases). Germline CDR1 is SGHVS and CDR2 is FNYEAQ. This CDR3 region has 15 residues. Trimming removed 2 bases at V and 4 bases at J, with 14 bases between. The CDR3 DNA sequence: TGTGCCAGCAGCTTATCAGGGTCAGGGCCCTATGGCTACACCTTC. Protein sequence: CASSLSGSGPYGYTF.

The rearrangement uses TRBV19 and TRBJ2-1; the match to TRBD1 covers 9 bases. The V and J ends lost 3 bases and 0 bases, in that order; junction bases with no gene match: 0. The CDR3 length is 15 residues. Germline-derived CDR1 and CDR2 are LNHDA and SQIVND (reference sequence). The CDR3 region is CASSMDRGSYNEQFF. The CDR3 coding sequence is TGTGCCAGTAGTATGGACAGGGGCTCCTACAATGAGCAGTTCTTC.

The V and J genes are TRBV15 and TRBJ2-2, with 16 bases fitting TRBD2. The V and J ends lost 2 bases and 4 bases, in that order; junction bases with no gene match: 10. Germline V lookup: CDR1 LNHNV, CDR2 YYDKDF (reference sequence). The CDR3 is 20 residues long. In DNA form, the CDR3 reads TGTGCCACCAGCAGACCAAAGGGACTAGCGGGGGGGCCCATCACCGGGGAGCTGTTTTTT. Protein product: CATSRPKGLAGGPITGELFF.

The V gene is TRBV5-1, the J gene TRBJ2-1, with 7 bases fitting TRBD1. Germline lookup yields CDR1 SGHRS and CDR2 YFSETQ. The J segment lost 6 bases and the V segment lost 6 bases, leaving 6 bases of the junction unmatched. CDR3 length: 13 amino acids. The CDR3 DNA reads as TGCGCCAGCACCCTGACAGGGCCCAATGAGCAGTTCTTC. Translation: CASTLTGPNEQFF.

This chain uses TRBV11-2 with TRBJ2-1; 7 bases match TRBD1. The junction had 4 bases not matched to a gene; V was cut back by 3 bases and J by 5 bases. The CDR3 is made up of 14 amino acids. Germline-derived CDR1 and CDR2 are SGHAT and FQNNGV. This chain's CDR3 is CASSFYRGHNEQFF. CDR3 DNA sequence: TGTGCCAGCAGCTTTTACAGGGGCCACAATGAGCAGTTCTTC.

The chain carries TRBV6-5 and TRBJ1-1, with TRBD1 as a possible D gene (5 bases). The V gene lost 3 bases and the J gene lost 6 bases, with 17 bases spanning the gap. CDR3 size: 15 residues. Germline V lookup: CDR1 MNHEY, CDR2 SVGAGI. This chain's CDR3 is CASSYQGAGRAEAFF. The CDR3 bases are TGTGCCAGCAGTTATCAGGGCGCCGGAAGAGCTGAAGCTTTCTTT.